This TCR beta chain came from a study of PD-L1 blockade in urothelial cancer. Measured with immunoSEQ multiplex PCR; TCRdb has only the in-frame clones, and not every one. The data show 85,000 to 95,000 clones, with around 87% seen just once and around 1.5% held by the top ten. Time point: pretreatment peripheral blood. Germline V CDR1 and CDR2: SEHNR, FQNEAQ (reference sequence). The CDR3 is 15 residues long. V lost 5 bases, J lost 6 bases, and 7 bases stayed unmatched. Specimen: PBMCs, collected around atezolizumab (anti-PD-L1) treatment. This sequence was found in a man aged 55-75 years with urothelial cancer. This sequence joins TRBV7-9 and TRBJ1-2; TRBD1 matches at 12 bases. The CDR3 sequence is CASSTEGQGANGYTF. DNA for the CDR3: TGTGCCAGCAGCACAGAGGGACAGGGGGCTAATGGCTACACCTTC.